The 7 T cell receptor beta chains in this list originate from one sample, sequenced in a study of T cells in Graves' hyperthyroidism and ophthalmopathy. Amplification targeted TCR beta CDR3 regions from RNA transcripts. The primer set for the first-round RT-PCR of the TCR CDR3 was HTBI. TCRdb analysed the multiplex PCR reads with MiXCR anew, one entry per CDR3 protein. The table lists 600,000 to 700,000 distinct CDR3 sequences, less than 45% of them singletons, with about 7.2% in the top ten. The sequenced material came from peripheral blood or thyroid tissue (not recorded which). All receptors come from an adult man with Graves' disease, either hyperthyroidism or ophthalmopathy (not recorded which).

V usage is TRBV5-1 and J usage is TRBJ1-3, with a weak D call TRBD1 (5 bases). CDR3 length: 15 residues. Germline-derived CDR1 and CDR2 are SGHRS and YFSETQ. V lost 1 base, J lost 1 base, and 9 bases lay in between. The CDR3 coding sequence is TGCGCCAGCAGCTTGCGCCAGGGATCTGGAAACACCATATATTTT. Translated, it gives CASSLRQGSGNTIYF. The full variable domain, completed using reference TRBV5-1 and TRBJ1-3, is KAGVTQTPRYLIKTRGQQVTLSCSPISGHRSVSWYQQTPGQGLQFLFEYFSETQRNKGNFPGRFSGRQFSNSRSEMNVSTLELGDSALYLCASSLRQGSGNTIYFGEGSWLTVV.

This clonotype showed up just a few times. V is TRBV20-1 and J is TRBJ2-7; D not certain. The V gene lost 5 bases and the J gene lost 4 bases, with 15 bases spanning the gap. Per the germline V gene, CDR1 is DFQATT and CDR2 is SNEGSKA (reference sequence). CDR3 length: 13 residues. The CDR3: CSAVPHSSYEQYF. CDR3 nucleotides: TGCAGTGCTGTACCTCATTCCAGTTACGAGCAGTACTTC.

This clonotype was counted between two and nine times. The gene calls are TRBV6-1 and TRBJ1-2; D remains ambiguous. The CDR3 has 12 residues. V was cut by 8 bases and J by 2 bases, with 9 bases left in between. From germline, CDR1 is MNHNS and CDR2 SASEGT. The CDR3 sequence: CASAKDNYGYTF. The CDR3 DNA reads TGTGCCAGCGCCAAGGACAACTATGGCTACACCTTC.

The chain recombines TRBV12-3 or TRBV12-4 with TRBJ1-5, with D unresolved. This CDR3 spans 18 amino acids. Trimming stripped 4 bases from V and 0 bases from J, with 19 bases between. The CDR3 spells CASSYSKPEGLSNQPQHF. The CDR3 DNA reads as TGTGCCAGCAGTTACTCCAAACCCGAGGGTCTTAGCAATCAGCCCCAGCATTTT.

The chain links TRBV10-3 to TRBJ1-6; TRBD1 matches 7 bases. Germline loops: CDR1 ENHRY, CDR2 SYGVKD. The CDR3 runs to 15 residues. With 3 bases clipped from V and 6 bases from J, the junction kept 5 bases outside the gene matches. The CDR3 DNA reads TGTGCCATCAGTGAAAACAGGGGCGCTAATTCACCCCTCCACTTT. The encoded protein is CAISENRGANSPLHF.

The rearrangement uses TRBV7-8 and TRBJ2-6, with a possible D match to TRBD1 (6 bases). The V end was cut by 3 bases, the J end by 5 bases, with 17 bases between. Germline loops: CDR1 SGHVS, CDR2 FQNEAQ. The CDR3 extends over 17 amino acids. Here the CDR3 reads CASSLYNQGSRANVLTF. The CDR3 DNA reads TGTGCCAGCAGCTTGTATAACCAGGGGTCTAGGGCCAACGTCCTGACTTTC.

This clonotype was seen only once. V gene TRBV7-6 combines with J gene TRBJ2-5; 10 nucleotides line up with TRBD2. This CDR3 is 17 amino acids long. The germline gives CDR1 SGHVS, CDR2 FNYEAQ. Losses at the gene ends were 5 bases for V and 5 bases for J; bases not matched to a gene: 14. This chain's CDR3 is CASSLPLRSSGSETQYF. The DNA of the CDR3 is TGTGCCAGCAGCCTCCCCCTTCGGTCTAGCGGGAGTGAGACCCAGTACTTC.